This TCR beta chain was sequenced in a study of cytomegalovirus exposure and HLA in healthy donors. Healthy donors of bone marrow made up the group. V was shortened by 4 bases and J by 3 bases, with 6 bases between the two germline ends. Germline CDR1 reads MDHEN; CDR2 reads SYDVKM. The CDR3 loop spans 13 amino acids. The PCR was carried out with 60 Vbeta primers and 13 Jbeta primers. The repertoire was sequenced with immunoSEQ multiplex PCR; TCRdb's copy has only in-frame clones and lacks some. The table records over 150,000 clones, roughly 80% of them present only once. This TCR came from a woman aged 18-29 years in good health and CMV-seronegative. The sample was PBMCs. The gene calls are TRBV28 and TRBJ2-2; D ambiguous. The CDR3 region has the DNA TGTGCCAGCAGTTCCCCCGACACCGGGGAGCTGTTTTTT. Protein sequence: CASSSPDTGELFF.